This T cell receptor beta chain was identified during a study of metastatic and nonmetastatic thyroid tumors. With MiXCR, TCRdb reprocessed the PCR reads. The sample contains roughly 6,900 clones, roughly a quarter of which appear only once. This clone is categorized as large. Before thyroid surgery, none of the patients had received any treatment. V gave up 4 bases and J gave up 2 bases, with 10 bases separating them. Germline CDR1 and CDR2: SGHRS and YFSETQ. This CDR3 comprises 13 residues. The gene calls are TRBV5-1 and TRBJ2-7; D gene uncertain. Input material: adjacent normal tissue. This clonotype originated in a male donor with papillary thyroid cancer or a benign thyroid nodule (not recorded which). Some clones in this sample may be carry-over from other donors' samples. CDR3 bases: TGCGCCAGCAGCCAAAGCCCGCCCTACGAGCAGTACTTC. Its translation is CASSQSPPYEQYF.